This TCR beta chain is from a study of vaccination effects on CD4 cells after COVID-19. Sequencing used immunoSEQ multiplex PCR; TCRdb keeps in-frame clones, though not all of them. Of 70,000 to 85,000 clones listed, 80% to 85% are singletons. Concerning this clone: The target antigen is unknown.

Expansion with viral peptide pools was applied to antigen-specific CD4+ T cells by the ViraFEST assay prior to sequencing. CD4+ T cells were isolated after about nine days of culture. Participants completed two doses of the BNT162b2 or mRNA-1273 vaccine. The CDR3 loop spans 16 amino acids. Germline CDR1 and CDR2: MNHNY and SVGAGI (reference sequence). The ends were cut back, 5 bases at V and 7 bases at J, with 21 bases in the middle. This sequence originates from a human donor who received a COVID-19 vaccine. The specimen was CD4+ T cells from PBMCs cultured with HCoV-229E spike peptides, collected after COVID-19 vaccination. The chain has TRBV6-6 and TRBJ1-3; the D gene is possibly TRBD1 (6 bases). The CDR3 region has the DNA TGTGCCAGCAGTCTCCTAGGGGAAGGACAGATCAACACCATATATTTT. Translated, it gives CASSLLGEGQINTIYF.